These T cell receptor beta chains were read from a single sample in a study of blood T cells in healthy people across ages. TCRdb fed the 5' RACE reads into MiXCR, producing one record per CDR3 protein. The sample lists 750,000 or so distinct CDR3 sequences; about 25% were seen once. In addition, the sample was reused for a study of T cells of mothers and their children.

What was sequenced was blood. These TCRs come from a boy younger than 18 in good health. Each CDR3 is given with its conserved first and last residue. D genes are given only for firm matches. The size entry is marked missing in some rows and otherwise reads once, few, many or a size class.

CDR3 protein | CDR3 DNA | clone size | J gene | V gene | D gene
CASSLDRSHEQYF | TGTGCCAGCAGCTTAGACAGGTCCCACGAGCAGTACTTC | . | TRBJ2-7 | TRBV7-6 | .
CSVDVDQETQYF | TGCAGCGTTGACGTCGACCAAGAGACCCAGTACTTC | few | TRBJ2-5 | TRBV29-1 | .
CASSLAGEWSPLHF | TGTGCCAGCAGCTTAGCCGGGGAGTGGTCACCCCTCCACTTT | few | TRBJ1-6 | TRBV7-9 | .
CASSQLGRMTDEQFF | TGCGCCAGCAGCCAACTGGGCCGCATGACCGACGAGCAGTTCTTC | . | TRBJ2-1 | TRBV4-3 | .
CASSPNPGGTYEQYF | TGTGCCAGCAGCCCAAACCCCGGGGGAACCTACGAGCAGTACTTC | many | TRBJ2-7 | TRBV7-2 | .
CVSSRAGTGTTGANVLTF | TGTGTCAGTTCGAGAGCGGGGACAGGGACCACTGGGGCCAACGTCCTGACTTTC | . | TRBJ2-6 | TRBV6-1 | TRBD1
CSTRDYENEQYF | TGCAGCACCCGGGACTATGAAAACGAGCAGTACTTC | . | TRBJ2-7 | TRBV29-1 | TRBD2
CTSSGITGITDTQYF | TGTACCAGCAGTGGAATTACAGGGATCACAGATACGCAGTATTTT | . | TRBJ2-3 | TRBV6-1 | .
CASSPDIWGKKLFF | TGTGCCAGCAGCCCGGACATCTGGGGGAAGAAACTGTTTTTT | few | TRBJ1-4 | TRBV7-9 | .
CASSLNRVGTDTQYF | TGTGCCAGCAGCCTAAACAGGGTTGGCACAGATACGCAGTATTTT | . | TRBJ2-3 | TRBV6-5 | .
CAISEDRVGNQPQHF | TGTGCCATCAGTGAGGACAGGGTCGGAAATCAGCCCCAGCATTTT | few | TRBJ1-5 | TRBV10-3 | TRBD1
CASSRTRTEYGYTF | TGCGCCAGCAGTCGGACCCGGACAGAGTATGGCTACACCTTC | . | TRBJ1-2 | TRBV10-2 | .
CASSTLRVTEQFF | TGTGCCAGCAGTACCCTCAGGGTTACTGAGCAGTTCTTC | . | TRBJ2-1 | TRBV28 | .
CASSLEADGNTIYF | TGCGCCAGCAGCTTGGAGGCAGACGGAAACACCATATATTTT | once | TRBJ1-3 | TRBV5-1 | .
CSVRGTGVGNEQFF | TGCAGCGTCCGCGGGACAGGGGTGGGGAATGAGCAGTTCTTC | . | TRBJ2-1 | TRBV29-1 | TRBD1
CASSLEGTGPYEQYF | TGTGCCAGCAGCTTAGAAGGGACAGGGCCCTACGAGCAGTACTTC | many | TRBJ2-7 | TRBV7-9 | TRBD1
CASSIRTGGLPTYEQYF | TGTGCCAGCAGTATTCGGACAGGGGGTCTCCCCACCTACGAGCAGTACTTC | . | TRBJ2-7 | TRBV28 | TRBD1
CASSLAGTPGANVLTF | TGTGCCAGCAGCTTAGCTGGCACCCCTGGGGCCAACGTCCTGACTTTC | few | TRBJ2-6 | TRBV7-9 | .
CSVVGGRQETQYF | TGCAGCGTTGTAGGCGGGAGACAAGAGACCCAGTACTTC | . | TRBJ2-5 | TRBV29-1 | TRBD2
CASSPQATGELFF | TGTGCCAGCAGCCCGCAAGCCACCGGGGAGCTGTTTTTT | . | TRBJ2-2 | TRBV7-9 | .
CASSAGTGKNEQFF | TGTGCCAGCAGTGCAGGAACAGGTAAAAATGAGCAGTTCTTC | few | TRBJ2-1 | TRBV6-1 | .
CASRGTGFQETQYF | TGTGCCAGCAGGGGGACAGGATTCCAAGAGACCCAGTACTTC | . | TRBJ2-5 | TRBV7-2 | TRBD1
CASRPNSGTSYNEQFF | TGTGCCAGCAGACCCAATAGCGGGACCTCCTACAATGAGCAGTTCTTC | few | TRBJ2-1 | TRBV25-1 | TRBD2
CSGTDPRGETQYF | TGCAGCGGGACTGATCCCAGGGGAGAGACCCAGTACTTC | few | TRBJ2-5 | TRBV29-1 | .
CASSFLERGDNEQFF | TGTGCCAGCAGTTTCTTGGAGCGGGGGGACAATGAGCAGTTCTTC | few | TRBJ2-1 | TRBV12-3/TRBV12-4 | TRBD2
CASSSPSGGSTRDEQFF | TGTGCCAGCAGCTCTCCCAGCGGGGGTTCTACTCGGGATGAGCAGTTCTTC | . | TRBJ2-1 | TRBV7-9 | TRBD2
CSVDGELGYNEQFF | TGCAGCGTTGATGGGGAATTGGGCTACAATGAGCAGTTCTTC | . | TRBJ2-1 | TRBV29-1 | .
CATSETGELFF | TGTGCCACCAGTGAAACCGGGGAGCTGTTTTTT | . | TRBJ2-2 | TRBV24-1 | .